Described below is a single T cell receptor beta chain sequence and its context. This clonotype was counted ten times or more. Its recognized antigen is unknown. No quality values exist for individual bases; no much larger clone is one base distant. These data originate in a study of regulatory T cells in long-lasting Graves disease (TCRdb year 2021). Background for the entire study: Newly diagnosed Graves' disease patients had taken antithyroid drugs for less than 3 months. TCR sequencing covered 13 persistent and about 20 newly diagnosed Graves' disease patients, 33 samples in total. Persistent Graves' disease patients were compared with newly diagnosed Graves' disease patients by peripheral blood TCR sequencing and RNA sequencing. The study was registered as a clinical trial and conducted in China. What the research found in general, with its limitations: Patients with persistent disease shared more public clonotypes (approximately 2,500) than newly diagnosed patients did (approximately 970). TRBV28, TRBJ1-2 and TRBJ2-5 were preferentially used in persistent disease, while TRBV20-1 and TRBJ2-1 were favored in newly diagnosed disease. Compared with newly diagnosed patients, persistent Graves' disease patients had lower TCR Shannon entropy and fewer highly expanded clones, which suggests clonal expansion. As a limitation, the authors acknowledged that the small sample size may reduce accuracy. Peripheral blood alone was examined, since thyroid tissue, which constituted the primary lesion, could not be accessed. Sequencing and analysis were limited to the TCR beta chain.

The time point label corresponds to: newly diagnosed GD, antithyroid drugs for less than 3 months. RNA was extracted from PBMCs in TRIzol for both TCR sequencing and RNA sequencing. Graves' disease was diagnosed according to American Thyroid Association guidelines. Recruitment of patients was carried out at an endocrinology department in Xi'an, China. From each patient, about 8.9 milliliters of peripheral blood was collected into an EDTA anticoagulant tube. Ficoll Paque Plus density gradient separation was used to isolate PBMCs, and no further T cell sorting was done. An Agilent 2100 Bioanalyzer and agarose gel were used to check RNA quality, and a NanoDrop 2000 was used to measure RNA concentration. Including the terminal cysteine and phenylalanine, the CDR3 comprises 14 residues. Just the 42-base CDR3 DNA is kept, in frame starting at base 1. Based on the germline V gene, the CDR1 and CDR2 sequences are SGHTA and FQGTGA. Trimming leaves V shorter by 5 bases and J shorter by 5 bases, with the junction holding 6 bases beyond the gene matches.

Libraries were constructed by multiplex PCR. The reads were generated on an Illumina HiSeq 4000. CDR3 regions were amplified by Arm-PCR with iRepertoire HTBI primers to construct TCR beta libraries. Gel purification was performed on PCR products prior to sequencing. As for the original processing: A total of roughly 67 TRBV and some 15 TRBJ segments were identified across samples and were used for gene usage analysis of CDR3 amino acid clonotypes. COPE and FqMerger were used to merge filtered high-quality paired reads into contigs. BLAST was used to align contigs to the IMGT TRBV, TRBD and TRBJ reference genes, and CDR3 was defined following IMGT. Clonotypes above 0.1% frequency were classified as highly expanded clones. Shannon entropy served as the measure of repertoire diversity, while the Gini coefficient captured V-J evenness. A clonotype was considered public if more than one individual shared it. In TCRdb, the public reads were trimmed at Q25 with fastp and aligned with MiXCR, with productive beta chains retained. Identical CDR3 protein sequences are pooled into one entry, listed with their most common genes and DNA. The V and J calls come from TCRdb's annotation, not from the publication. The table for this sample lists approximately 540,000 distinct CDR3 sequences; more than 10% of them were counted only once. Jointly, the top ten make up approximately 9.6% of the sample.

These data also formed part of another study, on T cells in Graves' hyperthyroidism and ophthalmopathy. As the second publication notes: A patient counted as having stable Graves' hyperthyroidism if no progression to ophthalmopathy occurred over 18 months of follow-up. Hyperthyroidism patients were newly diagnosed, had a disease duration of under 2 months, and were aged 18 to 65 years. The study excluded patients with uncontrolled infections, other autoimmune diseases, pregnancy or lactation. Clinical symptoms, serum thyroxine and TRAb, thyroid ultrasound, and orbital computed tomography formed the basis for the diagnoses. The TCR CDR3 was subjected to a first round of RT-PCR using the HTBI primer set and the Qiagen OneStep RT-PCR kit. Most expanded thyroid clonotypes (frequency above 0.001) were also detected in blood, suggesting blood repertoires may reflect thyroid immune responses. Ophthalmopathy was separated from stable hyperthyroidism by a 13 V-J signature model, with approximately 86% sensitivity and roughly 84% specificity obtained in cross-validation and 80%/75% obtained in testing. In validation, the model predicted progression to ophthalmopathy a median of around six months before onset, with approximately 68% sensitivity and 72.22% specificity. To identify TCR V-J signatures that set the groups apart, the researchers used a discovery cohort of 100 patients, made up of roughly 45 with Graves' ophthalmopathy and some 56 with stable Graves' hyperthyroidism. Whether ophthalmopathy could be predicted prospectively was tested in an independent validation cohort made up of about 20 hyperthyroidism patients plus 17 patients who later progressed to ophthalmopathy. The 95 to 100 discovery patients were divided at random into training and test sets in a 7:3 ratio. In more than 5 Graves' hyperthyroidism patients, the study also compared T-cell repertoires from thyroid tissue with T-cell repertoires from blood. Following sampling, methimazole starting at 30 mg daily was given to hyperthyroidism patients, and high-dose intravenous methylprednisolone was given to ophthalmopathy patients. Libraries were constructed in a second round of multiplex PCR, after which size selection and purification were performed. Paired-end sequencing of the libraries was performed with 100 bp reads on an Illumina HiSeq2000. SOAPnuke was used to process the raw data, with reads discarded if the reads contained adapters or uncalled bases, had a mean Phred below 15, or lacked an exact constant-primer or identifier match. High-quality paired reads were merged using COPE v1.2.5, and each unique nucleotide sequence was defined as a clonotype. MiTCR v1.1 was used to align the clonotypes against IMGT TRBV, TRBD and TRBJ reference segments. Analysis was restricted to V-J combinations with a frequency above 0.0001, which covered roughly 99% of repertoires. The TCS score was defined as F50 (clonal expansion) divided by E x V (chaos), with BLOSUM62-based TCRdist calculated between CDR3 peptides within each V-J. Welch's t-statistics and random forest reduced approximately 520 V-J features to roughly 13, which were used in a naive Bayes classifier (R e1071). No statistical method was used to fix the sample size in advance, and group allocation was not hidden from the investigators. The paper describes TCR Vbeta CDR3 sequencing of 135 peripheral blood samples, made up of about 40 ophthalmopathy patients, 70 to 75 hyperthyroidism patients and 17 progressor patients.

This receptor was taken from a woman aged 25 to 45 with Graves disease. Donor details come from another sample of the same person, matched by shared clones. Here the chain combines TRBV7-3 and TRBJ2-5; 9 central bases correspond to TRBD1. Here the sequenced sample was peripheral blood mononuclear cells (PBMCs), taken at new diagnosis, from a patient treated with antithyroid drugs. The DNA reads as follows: TGTGCCAGCAGCCAAACAGGGGGCGCGGAGACCCAGTACTTC. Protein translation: CASSQTGGAETQYF. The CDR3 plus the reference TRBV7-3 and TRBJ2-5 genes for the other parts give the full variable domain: GAGVSQTPSNKVTEKGKYVELRCDPISGHTALYWYRQSLGQGPEFLIYFQGTGAADDSGLPNDRFFAVRPEGSVSTLKIQRTERGDSAVYLCASSQTGGAETQYFGPGTRLLVL.